These T cell receptor beta chains were read from a single sample in a study of T cell responses to AZD1222 COVID-19 vaccine. Repertoires were generated with immunoSEQ multiplex PCR, while TCRdb's copy carries only in-frame clones and drops some. The sample lists some 130,000 clones; less than 95% were seen once. The input for sequencing was peripheral blood, taken on day 0 of AZD1222 vaccination. These receptors all come from an adult in good health. Both conserved end residues are part of each CDR3. The D gene is left open where the match is weak. Size values are once, few and many counts, or a class for expanded clones, and some rows have none.

abundance	j_gene	v_gene	d_gene	CDR3nt	CDR3aa
NA	TRBJ2-7	TRBV12-3/TRBV12-4	NA	TGTGCCAGCAGCCAACTCGGCTACGAGCAGTACTTC	CASSQLGYEQYF
NA	TRBJ2-3	TRBV3-1/TRBV3-2	NA	TGTGCCAGCAGCCAAGATCCCCCTAGCGAACGCACAGATACGCAGTATTTT	CASSQDPPSERTDTQYF
NA	TRBJ1-2	TRBV7-9	NA	TGTGCCAGCAGCTTAGATCAAAATGGCTACACCTTC	CASSLDQNGYTF
NA	TRBJ1-4	TRBV9	NA	TGTGCCAGCAGCGCAGGCAATGAAAAACTGTTTTTT	CASSAGNEKLFF
NA	TRBJ1-3	TRBV6-5	NA	TGTGCCAGCAGTTACGCCGACAGCTCTGGAAACACCATATATTTT	CASSYADSSGNTIYF
NA	TRBJ1-5	TRBV6-2/TRBV6-3	NA	TGTGCCAGCAGTTACTCGATTGGGACCTATAGCAATCAGCCCCAGCATTTT	CASSYSIGTYSNQPQHF
NA	TRBJ1-1	TRBV20-1	TRBD1	TGCAGTGCTAGTGGGACAGGGGGCTCGTACACTGAAGCTTTCTTT	CSASGTGGSYTEAFF
NA	TRBJ2-3	TRBV9	NA	TGTGCCAGCAGCGTAGCAGGACAAATCGGCACAGATACGCAGTATTTT	CASSVAGQIGTDTQYF
NA	TRBJ2-7	TRBV7-9	TRBD2	TGTGCCAGCAGGCCTCGGGAGGACCACTACGAGCAGTACTTC	CASRPREDHYEQYF
NA	TRBJ2-1	TRBV12-3/TRBV12-4	TRBD2	TGTGCCATCGGGCGGGGGTCCTACAATGAGCAGTTCTTC	CAIGRGSYNEQFF
once	TRBJ2-5	TRBV24-1	NA	TGTGCCACCAGTGATGCAGGGGAAGAGACCCAGTACTTC	CATSDAGEETQYF
NA	TRBJ1-1	TRBV23-1	NA	TGCGCCAGCAGTCAATCGAGGGGAAACTCGCAGGTTGAAGCTTTCTTT	CASSQSRGNSQVEAFF
NA	TRBJ2-7	TRBV7-2	NA	TGTGCCAGCAGCCCGGGCTCCTACGAGCAGTACTTC	CASSPGSYEQYF
NA	TRBJ2-5	TRBV30	NA	TGTGCCTGGAGTACCAACAATTGGGGTTGGGAGACCCAGTACTTC	CAWSTNNWGWETQYF
NA	TRBJ1-1	TRBV18	NA	TGTGCCAGCTCACCTAGACAGGCGCTGAACACTGAAGCTTTCTTT	CASSPRQALNTEAFF
once	TRBJ2-1	TRBV6-4	NA	TGTGCCCAGAGGACCAAACTGGAAGCCAATGAGCAGTTCTTC	CAQRTKLEANEQFF
NA	TRBJ2-3	TRBV9	NA	TGTGCCAGCAGCGTAGTTGGCTCCCACACAGATACGCAGTATTTT	CASSVVGSHTDTQYF
NA	TRBJ2-1	TRBV7-9	NA	TGTGCCAGCAGCTTAGAAGGGAGCTCCTACAATGAGCAGTTCTTC	CASSLEGSSYNEQFF
NA	TRBJ1-2	TRBV2	NA	TGTGCCAGCAGACCAAGGGCAGGGACTAACTATGGCTACACCTTC	CASRPRAGTNYGYTF
NA	TRBJ1-2	TRBV30	NA	TGTGCCTGTGAGGGGTACTATGGCTACACCTTC	CACEGYYGYTF
NA	TRBJ1-2	TRBV6-5	TRBD1	TGTGCCAGCAGTTTAGCCGGGACAGGGATCGAAGGCTACACCTTC	CASSLAGTGIEGYTF
NA	TRBJ2-1	TRBV30	TRBD2	TGTGCCTGGAGTGCAGGAGCGGGAGCTCTCGGGGATGAGCAGTTCTTC	CAWSAGAGALGDEQFF
NA	TRBJ2-7	TRBV10-2	NA	TGCGCCAGCAGATCGGACCCCTACGAGCAGTACTTC	CASRSDPYEQYF
NA	TRBJ2-2	TRBV2	NA	TGTGCCAGCACCTCGGGGGCCGGCCCGGTGCTGTTTTTT	CASTSGAGPVLFF
NA	TRBJ2-2	TRBV6-2/TRBV6-3	NA	TGTGCCAGCAGTTATGCTAGCCCAACCGGGGAGCTGTTTTTT	CASSYASPTGELFF
NA	TRBJ1-1	TRBV19	NA	TGTGCCAGTAGTATAGGGAGGGGGAGGGTGAACACTGAAGCTTTCTTT	CASSIGRGRVNTEAFF
NA	TRBJ1-5	TRBV9	TRBD1	TGTGCCAGCAGCGTAGGGGGACAGAGCAATCAGCCCCAGCATTTT	CASSVGGQSNQPQHF
NA	TRBJ2-6	TRBV6-5	TRBD1	TGTGCCAGCAGTTACTCGACAGGGACTGGGGCCAACGTCCTGACTTTC	CASSYSTGTGANVLTF
NA	TRBJ2-3	TRBV6-5	TRBD2	TGTGCCAGCAGCCACGGGAGGACAGATACGCAGTATTTT	CASSHGRTDTQYF
many	TRBJ2-7	TRBV7-9	TRBD1	TGTGCCAGCAGCTTCTCCGGACAGGGGCGATACGAGCAGTACTTC	CASSFSGQGRYEQYF
NA	TRBJ2-5	TRBV2	NA	TGTGCCAGCAGTGAGGCCGCGGAGACCCAGTACTTC	CASSEAAETQYF
NA	TRBJ1-2	TRBV6-5	NA	TGTGCCAGCATCCGAGATTATGGCTACACCTTC	CASIRDYGYTF
NA	TRBJ2-7	TRBV7-9	NA	TGTGCCAGCAGCTCAGACACGGGCAGGCAGAACTACGAGCAGTACTTC	CASSSDTGRQNYEQYF
NA	TRBJ2-7	TRBV14	NA	TGTGCCAGCAGCCAAGTTCGTATAGGGACACGGAGTGGGCAGTACTTC	CASSQVRIGTRSGQYF
NA	TRBJ1-5	TRBV12-3/TRBV12-4	NA	TGTGCCAGCAGTTTTTCCAATCAGCCCCAGCATTTT	CASSFSNQPQHF
NA	TRBJ1-1	TRBV27	NA	TGTGCCAGCAGTCTACAGGGTTGGGGGACTGAAGCTTTCTTT	CASSLQGWGTEAFF
NA	TRBJ2-1	TRBV27	NA	TGTGCCAGCAGAGGTGGCGGTGAGCAGTTCTTC	CASRGGGEQFF
NA	TRBJ1-2	TRBV5-1	NA	TGCGCCAGCAGTCCACTAGCCGGGACGGACTATGGCTACACCTTC	CASSPLAGTDYGYTF
once	TRBJ2-1	TRBV5-4	NA	TGTGCCAGCAGCTTAGGAGCAACCGCCTACAATGAGCAGTTCTTC	CASSLGATAYNEQFF
NA	TRBJ2-2	TRBV27	NA	TGTGCCAGCAGTTGGGGCGGGGAGCTGTTTTTT	CASSWGGELFF
NA	TRBJ1-2	TRBV5-1	NA	TGCGCCAGCAGCTTGTCCGACACCACACCGACCATAAATAATGGCTACACCTTC	CASSLSDTTPTINNGYTF
NA	TRBJ2-7	TRBV9	NA	TGTGCCAGCAGCCCCGGGGCAGGAACCTCCTACGAGCAGTACTTC	CASSPGAGTSYEQYF
NA	TRBJ2-5	TRBV5-4	TRBD2	TGTGCCAGCAGCGCGGGGGGCTTCCAAGAGACCCAGTACTTC	CASSAGGFQETQYF